This is a list of T cell receptor beta chains from one sample in a study of blood T cell repertoires in COVID-19. Profiled with immunoSEQ multiplex PCR; TCRdb holds only in-frame clones, not every one. Altogether about 160,000 clones are present, roughly 88% being singletons, with the ten largest covering more than 7%. Material for sequencing was peripheral blood. The receptor set was obtained from a woman aged 80 or older with active or convalescent COVID-19. Both conserved end residues are part of each CDR3. The D gene is left open where the match is weak. The size entry is marked missing in some rows and otherwise reads once, few, many or a size class.

clone size: few; D gene: -; V gene: TRBV27; J gene: TRBJ1-5; CDR3 DNA: TGTGCCAGCAGGAGGGTTAGCAATCAGCCCCAGCATTTT; CDR3 protein: CASRRVSNQPQHF
clone size: few; D gene: -; V gene: TRBV27; J gene: TRBJ2-3; CDR3 DNA: TGTGCCAGCAGTTTATGGGGGGTTACAGATACGCAGTATTTT; CDR3 protein: CASSLWGVTDTQYF
clone size: -; D gene: -; V gene: TRBV9; J gene: TRBJ2-2; CDR3 DNA: TGTGCCAGCAGCGCGCGGGACTTCACAAACACCGGGGAGCTGTTTTTT; CDR3 protein: CASSARDFTNTGELFF
clone size: -; D gene: -; V gene: TRBV11-2; J gene: TRBJ1-1; CDR3 DNA: TGTGCCAGCAGCTTAGTTTCGGGACACGAAGCTTTCTTT; CDR3 protein: CASSLVSGHEAFF
clone size: -; D gene: TRBD1; V gene: TRBV7-9; J gene: TRBJ1-1; CDR3 DNA: TGTGCCAGCAGCACGGACAGGATCTGGACTGAAGCTTTCTTT; CDR3 protein: CASSTDRIWTEAFF
clone size: -; D gene: TRBD1; V gene: TRBV7-8; J gene: TRBJ1-2; CDR3 DNA: TGTGCCAGCAGCATCATAGGGGACAGGGTAGCCTATGGCTACACCTTC; CDR3 protein: CASSIIGDRVAYGYTF
clone size: -; D gene: -; V gene: TRBV6-5; J gene: TRBJ1-1; CDR3 DNA: TGTGCCAGCAGGTCCCGGGACACCACTGAAGCTTTCTTT; CDR3 protein: CASRSRDTTEAFF
clone size: -; D gene: -; V gene: TRBV10-3; J gene: TRBJ2-3; CDR3 DNA: TGTGCCACCCTGGAGCGAGGCACAGATACGCAGTATTTT; CDR3 protein: CATLERGTDTQYF
clone size: -; D gene: TRBD1; V gene: TRBV7-3; J gene: TRBJ1-1; CDR3 DNA: TGTGCCAGCAGCTTAAGACAGGGAACTGAAGCTTTCTTT; CDR3 protein: CASSLRQGTEAFF
clone size: -; D gene: TRBD2; V gene: TRBV6-5; J gene: TRBJ2-1; CDR3 DNA: TGTGCCAGCTGTAGGGCGGGGGGGGTTGAGCAGTTCTTC; CDR3 protein: CASCRAGGVEQFF
clone size: -; D gene: TRBD1; V gene: TRBV12-3/TRBV12-4; J gene: TRBJ1-2; CDR3 DNA: TGTGCCAGCAGTCAACAGGGGGCGGGGGGCTACACCTTC; CDR3 protein: CASSQQGAGGYTF
clone size: -; D gene: TRBD2; V gene: TRBV10-3; J gene: TRBJ2-2; CDR3 DNA: TGTGCCACTTCGGGGGGGGAATCGAACACCGGGGAGCTGTTTTTT; CDR3 protein: CATSGGESNTGELFF
clone size: -; D gene: -; V gene: TRBV19; J gene: TRBJ1-3; CDR3 DNA: TGTGCCAGTAGTGGGAGCTTCTCTGGAAACACCATATATTTT; CDR3 protein: CASSGSFSGNTIYF
clone size: -; D gene: -; V gene: TRBV11-2; J gene: TRBJ1-1; CDR3 DNA: TGTGCCAGCAGCTATTCACTAAACACTGAAGCTTTCTTT; CDR3 protein: CASSYSLNTEAFF
clone size: once; D gene: TRBD1; V gene: TRBV4-3; J gene: TRBJ1-5; CDR3 DNA: TGCGCCAGCAGCCAGTGGGAGGGACAGGGAGGCAATCAGCCCCAGCATTTT; CDR3 protein: CASSQWEGQGGNQPQHF
clone size: -; D gene: -; V gene: TRBV5-6; J gene: TRBJ1-4; CDR3 DNA: TGTGCCAGCAGCTCTGGAGGCGGGTCCACTAATGAAAAACTGTTTTTT; CDR3 protein: CASSSGGGSTNEKLFF
clone size: -; D gene: -; V gene: TRBV9; J gene: TRBJ1-2; CDR3 DNA: TGTGCCAGCAGCATACAGGGTAGAGGCTATGGCTACACCTTC; CDR3 protein: CASSIQGRGYGYTF
clone size: -; D gene: -; V gene: TRBV6-5; J gene: TRBJ1-2; CDR3 DNA: TGTGCCAGCAGCGAGGAGGCAGGAGGAAATGGCTACACCTTC; CDR3 protein: CASSEEAGGNGYTF
clone size: -; D gene: -; V gene: TRBV5-1; J gene: TRBJ1-3; CDR3 DNA: TGCGCCAGCAGCTTGGGCCCTCTTAGCTCTGGAAACACCATATATTTT; CDR3 protein: CASSLGPLSSGNTIYF
clone size: -; D gene: TRBD2; V gene: TRBV7-2; J gene: TRBJ2-5; CDR3 DNA: TGTGCCAGCAGCTTAGCTGCTAGCGGGCAAGAGACCCAGTACTTC; CDR3 protein: CASSLAASGQETQYF
clone size: -; D gene: -; V gene: TRBV11-2; J gene: TRBJ1-6; CDR3 DNA: TGTGCCAGCAGCTTAGGACTAGATTCACCCCTCCACTTT; CDR3 protein: CASSLGLDSPLHF